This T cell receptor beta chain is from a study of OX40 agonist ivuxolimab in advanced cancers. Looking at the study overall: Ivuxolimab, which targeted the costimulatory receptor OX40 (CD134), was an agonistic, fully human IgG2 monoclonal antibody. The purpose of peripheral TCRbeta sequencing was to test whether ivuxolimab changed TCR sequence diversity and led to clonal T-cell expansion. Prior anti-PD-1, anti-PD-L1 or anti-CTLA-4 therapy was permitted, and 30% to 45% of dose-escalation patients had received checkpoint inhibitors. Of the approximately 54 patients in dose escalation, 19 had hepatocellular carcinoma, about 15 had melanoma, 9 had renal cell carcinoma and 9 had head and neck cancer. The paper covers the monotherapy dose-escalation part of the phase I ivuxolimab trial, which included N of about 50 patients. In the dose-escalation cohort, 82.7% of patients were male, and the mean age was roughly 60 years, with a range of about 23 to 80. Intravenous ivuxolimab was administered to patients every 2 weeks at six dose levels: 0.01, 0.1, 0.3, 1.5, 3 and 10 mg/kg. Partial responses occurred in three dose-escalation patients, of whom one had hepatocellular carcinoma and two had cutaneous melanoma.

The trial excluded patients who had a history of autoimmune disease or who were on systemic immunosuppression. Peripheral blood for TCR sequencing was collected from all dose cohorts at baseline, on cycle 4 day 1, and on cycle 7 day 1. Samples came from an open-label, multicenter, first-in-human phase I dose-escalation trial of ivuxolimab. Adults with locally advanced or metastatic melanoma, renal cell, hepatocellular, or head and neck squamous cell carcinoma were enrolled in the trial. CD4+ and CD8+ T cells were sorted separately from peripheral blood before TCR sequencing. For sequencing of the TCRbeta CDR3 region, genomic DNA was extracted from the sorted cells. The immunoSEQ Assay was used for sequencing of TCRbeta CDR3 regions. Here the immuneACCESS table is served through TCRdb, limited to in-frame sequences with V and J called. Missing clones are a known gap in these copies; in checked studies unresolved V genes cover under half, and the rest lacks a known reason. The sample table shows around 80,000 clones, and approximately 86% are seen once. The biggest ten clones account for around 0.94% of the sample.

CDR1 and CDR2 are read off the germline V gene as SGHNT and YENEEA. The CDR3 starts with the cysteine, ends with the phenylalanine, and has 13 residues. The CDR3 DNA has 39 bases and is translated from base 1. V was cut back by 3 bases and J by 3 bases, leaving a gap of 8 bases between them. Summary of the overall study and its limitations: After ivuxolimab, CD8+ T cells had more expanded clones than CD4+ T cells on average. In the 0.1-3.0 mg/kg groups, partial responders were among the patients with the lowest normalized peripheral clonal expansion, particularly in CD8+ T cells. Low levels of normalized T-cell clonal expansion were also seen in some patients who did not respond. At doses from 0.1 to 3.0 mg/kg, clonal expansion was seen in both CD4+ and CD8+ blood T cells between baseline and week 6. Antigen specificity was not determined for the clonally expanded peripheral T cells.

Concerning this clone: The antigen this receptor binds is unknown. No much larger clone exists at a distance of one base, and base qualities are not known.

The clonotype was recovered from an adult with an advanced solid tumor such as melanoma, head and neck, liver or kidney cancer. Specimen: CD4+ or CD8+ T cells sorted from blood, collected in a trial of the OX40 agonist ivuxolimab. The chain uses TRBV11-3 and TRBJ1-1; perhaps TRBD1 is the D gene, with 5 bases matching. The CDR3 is CASSFGGYTEAFF. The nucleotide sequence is TGTGCCAGCAGCTTCGGGGGTTACACTGAAGCTTTCTTT.